These 27 T cell receptor beta chains were all obtained from the same sample, sequenced in a study of cytomegalovirus exposure and HLA in healthy donors. PCR primers comprised 60 Vbeta and 13 Jbeta primers. Some clones are missing from TCRdb's copy, which holds only in-frame ones; the method was immunoSEQ multiplex PCR. Found here are 85,000 to 130,000 clones, roughly 80% of them singletons; the top ten hold about 2.3%. Sequenced input: PBMCs. Receptors were obtained from a man between 40 and 49 years old in good health and CMV-seronegative.

The chain recombines TRBV6-1 with TRBJ2-7; D may be TRBD2 (6 bases). Trimming shortened V by 6 bases and J by 6 bases, and 12 bases separated the two germline ends. Per the germline V gene, CDR1 is MNHNS and CDR2 is SASEGT. This CDR3 contains 12 residues. This CDR3 is CASSPLGGEQYF. In nucleotides, the CDR3 is TGTGCCAGCAGCCCCTTGGGGGGCGAGCAGTACTTC.

Of note for this clone: The sample holds other DNA sequences that translate to the same CDR3. The chain combines TRBV5-1 with TRBJ2-1, with D tentatively TRBD1 (6 bases). Germline V gene lookup returns CDR1 SGHRS and CDR2 YFSETQ. The CDR3 sequence is 15 residues long. V gave up 0 bases and J gave up 5 bases, with 12 bases separating them. CDR3 sequence (DNA): TGCGCCAGCAGCTTGGGGCAGGGGTCCCACAATGAGCAGTTCTTC. Encoded protein: CASSLGQGSHNEQFF.

This clone is medium-sized in the sample. The CDR3 bases are TGTGCCAGCAACCCGGGACAGGGTCGGGAAAAACTGTTTTTT. This sequence encodes CASNPGQGREKLFF. The chain recombines TRBV6-6 with TRBJ1-4; 9 bases are a match to TRBD1. The V gene end was trimmed by 7 bases and the J gene end by 8 bases; junction bases not matched to a gene: 8. Germline V gene lookup returns CDR1 MNHNY and CDR2 SVGAGI (reference sequence). This CDR3 comprises 14 residues.

The chain employs TRBV2 and TRBJ2-5; 8 nucleotides agree with TRBD1. The end of the DNA fits TRBJ2-7 better, so the J call may be wrong. Germline V gene lookup returns CDR1 SNHLY and CDR2 FYNNEI. This CDR3 spans 15 amino acids. CDR3 in DNA: TGTGCCAGCAGTGATGGTGGGACAGGACTCTACGAGCAGTACTTC. Protein: CASSDGGTGLYEQYF.

This clone was picked up a small number of times. In nucleotides, the CDR3 is TGTGCCAGTAGTATAGGGCCAGAGGCCTACGAGCAGTACTTC. It yields the protein CASSIGPEAYEQYF. This chain joins TRBV19 and TRBJ2-7; D is unclear. The V end lost 1 base, the J end lost 2 bases, and 9 bases lay between the germline ends. This CDR3 region has 14 residues. In germline, CDR1 is LNHDA, CDR2 SQIVND (reference sequence).

The chain combines TRBV7-8 with TRBJ2-5, with 8 bases fitting TRBD1. The CDR3 runs to 15 residues. J lost 5 bases, V lost 8 bases, and 13 bases had no gene match. Germline-derived CDR1 and CDR2 are SGHVS and FQNEAQ. The CDR3 spells CASSRGAGGRETQYF. In DNA form, the CDR3 reads TGTGCCAGCTCCCGGGGAGCAGGGGGCAGGGAGACCCAGTACTTC.

This clone was found once. CDR3 coding DNA: TGTGCCAGCAGCGAGGACAGGGGACAGCCCCAGCATTTT. Translating gives CASSEDRGQPQHF. This chain links TRBV6-4 with TRBJ1-5; 9 positions match TRBD1. The CDR3 contains 13 residues. In germline, CDR1 is MRHNA, CDR2 SNTAGT. J gave up 7 bases and V 6 bases, and 4 bases lay outside the gene matches.

This rearrangement joins TRBV7-6 to TRBJ2-5; 10 nucleotides match TRBD1. Germline V CDR1 and CDR2: SGHVS, FNYEAQ. This CDR3 contains 14 residues. The junction had 3 bases not matched to a gene; V was cut back by 3 bases and J by 5 bases. The CDR3 is CASSLGQGSETQYF. The CDR3 DNA reads as TGTGCCAGCAGCTTGGGACAGGGGTCTGAGACCCAGTACTTC.

This chain joins TRBV27 and TRBJ1-2; a weak D match, TRBD1 (6 bases). V dropped 3 bases and J dropped 8 bases, with 13 bases sitting between them. This CDR3 is built from 13 residues. Germline assignment: CDR1 MNHEY and CDR2 SMNVEV (reference sequence). The chain's CDR3 is CASSFLRGGGYTF. The CDR3 DNA follows: TGTGCCAGCAGTTTCCTTCGGGGGGGCGGCTACACCTTC.

This clone was counted once. This chain links TRBV7-8 with TRBJ1-2; maybe TRBD1 (5 bases). The CDR3 totals 14 residues. V was clipped by 1 base and J by 3 bases, with 9 bases between them. Germline CDR1 reads SGHVS; CDR2 reads FQNEAQ. The CDR3 DNA reads TGTGCCAGCAGCTTAGAAGGGGATCACTATGGCTACACCTTC. Its protein is CASSLEGDHYGYTF.

V is TRBV19 and J is TRBJ1-2; maybe TRBD1 (5 bases). The CDR3 extends over 14 amino acids. The germline V and J ends were trimmed by 3 bases and 8 bases, with 16 bases remaining between them. Looked up from germline, CDR1 is LNHDA and CDR2 is SQIVND (reference sequence). In DNA form, the CDR3 reads TGTGCCAGTAGTATCGGGGGAGGATCTCGGGGCTACACCTTC. Translating it yields CASSIGGGSRGYTF.

The chain has TRBV2 and TRBJ2-5, with no clear D. The CDR3 is made up of 11 amino acids. V was trimmed by 8 bases and J by 1 base, leaving 5 bases between them. In germline, CDR1 is SNHLY, CDR2 FYNNEI. CDR3 in DNA: TGTGCCAGCGGCCCCCAAGAGACCCAGTACTTC. Translated, it gives CASGPQETQYF.

The V and J genes are TRBV6-4 and TRBJ2-1, with a possible D match to TRBD1 (6 bases). Germline values: CDR1 MRHNA, CDR2 SNTAGT. Trimming removed 0 bases from V and 8 bases from J, with 11 bases in between. This CDR3 region has 14 residues. The CDR3 sequence: CASSDSRDTDEQFF. CDR3 bases: TGTGCCAGCAGTGACTCGAGGGACACGGATGAGCAGTTCTTC.

This clone appeared a few times. The chain employs TRBV5-1 and TRBJ2-5; 7 bases align to TRBD1. J gave up 4 bases and V 4 bases, and 7 bases lay outside the gene matches. In germline, CDR1 is SGHRS, CDR2 YFSETQ. The CDR3 totals 14 residues. CDR3 in amino acids: CASSINRGGETQYF. The CDR3 DNA follows: TGCGCCAGCAGCATCAACAGGGGTGGAGAGACCCAGTACTTC.

In its sample, this clone was seen a few times. The chain joins TRBV6-1 to TRBJ1-5, with no clear D. Deletions cut 5 bases from V and 1 base from J, with 6 bases between. This CDR3 is built from 13 residues. Germline V gene data show CDR1 as MNHNS and CDR2 as SASEGT. The CDR3 protein is CASSMESNQPQHF. DNA for the CDR3: TGTGCCAGCAGTATGGAGAGCAATCAGCCCCAGCATTTT.

This chain uses TRBV28 with TRBJ1-2; D is ambiguous. CDR1 and CDR2 from the germline V gene are MDHEN and SYDVKM. Between the trimmed V and J ends, which lost 3 bases and 4 bases, there was a span of 6 bases. The CDR3 has 12 amino acids. As DNA, the CDR3 is TGTGCCAGCAGTTTGATCGGCTATGGCTACACCTTC. Protein: CASSLIGYGYTF.

This clone was counted between two and nine times. This chain connects TRBV29-1 to TRBJ1-4; a weak D match, TRBD1 (6 bases). Per germline, CDR1 SQVTM and CDR2 ANQGSEA. V dropped 4 bases and J dropped 12 bases, with 24 bases sitting between them. The CDR3 sequence is 15 residues long. The CDR3, as DNA: TGCAGCGTTGTCCGATTGGGACGCAGGGGTTCGGAACTGTTTTTT. Encoded protein: CSVVRLGRRGSELFF. Combining the CDR3 with reference TRBV29-1 and TRBJ1-4 gives the whole variable domain SAVISQKPSRDICQRGTSLTIQCQVDSQVTMMFWYRQQPGQSLTLIATANQGSEATYESGFVIDKFPISRPNLTFSTLTVSNMSPEDSSIYLCSVVRLGRRGSELFFGSGTQLSVL.

This chain connects TRBV5-1 to TRBJ1-5, with D perhaps TRBD1 (5 bases). The CDR3 is 14 residues long. Per the germline V gene, CDR1 is SGHRS and CDR2 is YFSETQ. V was clipped by 1 base and J by 4 bases, with 9 bases between them. The CDR3 sequence: CASSLPGENQPQHF. In nucleotides, the CDR3 is TGCGCCAGCAGCTTGCCGGGGGAAAATCAGCCCCAGCATTTT.

In this sample, this clone turned up a few times. The rearrangement uses TRBV6-6 and TRBJ2-7; TRBD1 is a possible D gene (6 bases). The CDR3 sequence is 12 residues long. With 8 bases removed from V and 2 bases from J, the gap between germline ends came to 10 bases. Germline-derived CDR1 and CDR2 are MNHNY and SVGAGI (reference sequence). The CDR3 sequence: CASSRTAYEQYF. The CDR3 coding sequence is TGTGCCAGCTCCCGGACAGCCTACGAGCAGTACTTC.

This clone was detected a few times. The chain recombines TRBV9 with TRBJ2-2; D is possibly TRBD2 (6 bases). The V and J ends lost 0 bases and 7 bases respectively, with 7 bases between them. The germline V gene encodes CDR1 SGDLS and CDR2 YYNGEE. The CDR3 is 13 residues long. CDR3 in DNA: TGTGCCAGCAGCGTAGGGGGGGTCGGGGAGCTGTTTTTT. Amino acid sequence: CASSVGGVGELFF.

The chain employs TRBV6-5 and TRBJ2-1, with 9 nucleotides matching TRBD1. The J segment lost 7 bases and the V segment lost 5 bases, leaving 9 bases of the junction unmatched. The CDR3 runs 15 residues. The V gene's germline CDR1 is MNHEY and CDR2 SVGAGI. The CDR3: CASSPPGQGRNEQFF. In DNA, the CDR3 is TGTGCCAGCAGTCCCCCAGGACAGGGGCGGAATGAGCAGTTCTTC.

The rearrangement joins TRBV2 to TRBJ1-1; D unresolved. Trimming took 5 bases from V and 11 from J, leaving 18 bases between them. The CDR3 length is 13 residues. Germline CDR1 and CDR2: SNHLY and FYNNEI. CDR3 DNA sequence: TGTGCCAGCAGTTCGAGTGCGGCCGTGTTGGCTTTCTTT. Translated, it gives CASSSSAAVLAFF.

The V and J genes are TRBV15 and TRBJ2-1; no firm D call. In germline, CDR1 is LNHNV, CDR2 YYDKDF (reference sequence). The CDR3 covers 15 residues. V lost 0 bases, J lost 7 bases, and 13 bases lay in between. The DNA of the CDR3 is TGTGCCACCAGCAGAGATCCCGCAGGTCGTAATGAGCAGTTCTTC. This encodes CATSRDPAGRNEQFF.

Note on this clone: This sample includes further DNA sequences coding for the same CDR3. V is TRBV9 and J is TRBJ2-1, with 7 bases fitting TRBD2. The germline V gene has CDR1 SGDLS and CDR2 YYNGEE. J lost 1 base, V lost 0 bases, and 1 base had no gene match. The CDR3 is 15 residues long. CDR3 in DNA: TGTGCCAGCAGCGTAGGGCGGGGGTCCTACAATGAGCAGTTCTTC. Its protein product is CASSVGRGSYNEQFF.

This clone was observed a handful of times. V usage is TRBV15 and J usage is TRBJ1-1, with a possible D match to TRBD1 (6 bases). The CDR3 totals 14 residues. Trimming took off 0 bases at V and 11 bases at J, with 16 bases between the two ends. The germline V gene has CDR1 LNHNV and CDR2 YYDKDF (reference sequence). CDR3 sequence reads: CATSRDRAQGTAFF. The CDR3, as DNA: TGTGCCACCAGCAGAGATAGGGCCCAGGGGACGGCTTTCTTT.

The rearrangement links TRBV10-2 to TRBJ2-3, with 7 bases matching TRBD2. This CDR3 is built from 15 residues. Germline V CDR1 and CDR2: WSHSY, SAAADI. J lost 0 bases, V lost 7 bases, and 7 bases had no gene match. The CDR3 here is CASKRLAESTDTQYF. The CDR3, as DNA: TGCGCCAGCAAGAGGCTAGCGGAGAGCACAGATACGCAGTATTTT.

V gene TRBV29-1 combines with J gene TRBJ2-5; 7 positions agree with TRBD2. The CDR3 runs to 12 residues. CDR1 is SQVTM and CDR2 is ANQGSEA in the germline V gene. J gave up 8 bases and V 8 bases, and 11 bases lay outside the gene matches. The CDR3 nucleotides are TGCAGCACTGCTGGGACTATGGATACCCAGTACTTC. Amino acids: CSTAGTMDTQYF.